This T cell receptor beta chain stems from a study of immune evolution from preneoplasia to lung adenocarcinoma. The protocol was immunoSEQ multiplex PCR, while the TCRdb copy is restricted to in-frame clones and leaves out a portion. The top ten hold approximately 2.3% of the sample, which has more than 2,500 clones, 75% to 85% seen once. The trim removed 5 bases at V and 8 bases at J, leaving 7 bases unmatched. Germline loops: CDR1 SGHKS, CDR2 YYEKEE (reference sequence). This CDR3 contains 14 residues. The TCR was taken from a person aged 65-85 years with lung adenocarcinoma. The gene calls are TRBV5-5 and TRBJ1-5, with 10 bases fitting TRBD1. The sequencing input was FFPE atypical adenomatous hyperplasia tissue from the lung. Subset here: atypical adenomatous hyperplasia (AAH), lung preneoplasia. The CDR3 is CASSSGQGFEPQHF. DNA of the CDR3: TGTGCCAGCAGTTCGGGACAGGGGTTTGAGCCCCAGCATTTT. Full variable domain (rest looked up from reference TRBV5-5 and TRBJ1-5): DAGVTQSPTHLIKTRGQQVTLRCSPISGHKSVSWYQQVLGQGPQFIFQYYEKEERGRGNFPDRFSARQFPNYSSELNVNALLLGDSALYLCASSSGQGFEPQHFGDGTRLSIL.